This T cell receptor (beta chain) was sequenced in a study of a mutant IDH1 vaccine in newly diagnosed glioma. Notes on the study in general: Researchers report vaccine-induced immune responses in 93.3% of patients. Pseudoprogression appears to have had no connection to changes in top peripheral T cell clonotypes.

Time point specified: week 47, end of study. Topical imiquimod was applied with each vaccine dose, which held 300 ug of mutant IDH1 20-mer peptide. This CDR3 is built from 12 residues. V lost 4 bases to trimming and J lost 5 bases, with 8 bases between them. Germline V gene data show CDR1 as MGHDK and CDR2 as SYGVNS. Assay: immunoSEQ multiplex PCR; the TCRdb copy retains only in-frame clones and omits some. Seen here are about 36,000 clones, roughly 82% observed once, and the top ten hold more than 7%. To note about this clone: Antigen: not known.

The sample here was PBMCs, taken from a glioma patient whose treatment included an IDH1 peptide vaccine. This TCR was sampled from a man aged 35 to 55 with glioma. The V and J genes are TRBV25-1 and TRBJ2-5; D is ambiguous. Written as DNA, the CDR3 is TGTGCCAGCAGTGGGTTGGCGGAGACCCAGTACTTC. As protein: CASSGLAETQYF.